This T cell receptor (beta chain) was found in a study of preoperative IRX-2 immunotherapy in early breast cancer. The ends were cut back, 3 bases at V and 1 base at J, with 12 bases in the middle. Germline CDR1 reads MNHGY; CDR2 reads SAAAGT. The CDR3 is 15 residues long. Treatment described: preoperative locoregional IRX-2 cytokine immunotherapy. Samples came from a phase Ib trial of preoperative locoregional IRX-2 cytokine immunotherapy. Sequencing used immunoSEQ multiplex PCR; TCRdb keeps in-frame clones, though not all of them. This sample has more than 20,000 clones, with approximately 84% found just once.

This TCR was recovered from a human donor with breast cancer. This specimen was lymph node tissue, taken before IRX-2 immunotherapy. V usage is TRBV6-8 and J usage is TRBJ1-1; the D gene is possibly TRBD1 (5 bases). CDR3 sequence reads: CASSYLTGPNTEAFF. CDR3 sequence (DNA): TGTGCCAGCAGTTATCTTACGGGACCGAACACTGAAGCTTTCTTT.